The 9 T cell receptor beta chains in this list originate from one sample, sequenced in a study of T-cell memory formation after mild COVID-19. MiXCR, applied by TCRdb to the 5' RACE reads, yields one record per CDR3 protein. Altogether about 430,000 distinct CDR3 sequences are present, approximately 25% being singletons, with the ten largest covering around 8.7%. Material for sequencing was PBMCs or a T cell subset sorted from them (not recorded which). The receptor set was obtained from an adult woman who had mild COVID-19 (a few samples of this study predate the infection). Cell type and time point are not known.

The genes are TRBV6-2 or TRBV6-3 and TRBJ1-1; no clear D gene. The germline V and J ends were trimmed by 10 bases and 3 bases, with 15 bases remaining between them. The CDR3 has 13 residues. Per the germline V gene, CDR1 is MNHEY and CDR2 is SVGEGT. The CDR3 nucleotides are TGTGCCACCGCAGTTGTAGGAGACACTGAAGCTTTCTTT. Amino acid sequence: CATAVVGDTEAFF.

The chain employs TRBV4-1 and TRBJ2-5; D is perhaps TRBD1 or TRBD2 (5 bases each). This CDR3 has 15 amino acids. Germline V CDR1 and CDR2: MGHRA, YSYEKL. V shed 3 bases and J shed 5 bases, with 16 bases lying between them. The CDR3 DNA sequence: TGCGCCAGCAGCCATCCCCCCGAGGGGATGGAGACCCAGTACTTC. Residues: CASSHPPEGMETQYF.

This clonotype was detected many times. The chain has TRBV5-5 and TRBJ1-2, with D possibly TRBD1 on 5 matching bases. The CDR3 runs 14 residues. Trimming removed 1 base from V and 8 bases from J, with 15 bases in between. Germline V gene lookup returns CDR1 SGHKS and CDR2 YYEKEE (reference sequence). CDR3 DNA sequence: TGTGCCAGCAGCTTGTTCGACGGCGGGGGGGGCTACACCTTC. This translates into CASSLFDGGGGYTF.

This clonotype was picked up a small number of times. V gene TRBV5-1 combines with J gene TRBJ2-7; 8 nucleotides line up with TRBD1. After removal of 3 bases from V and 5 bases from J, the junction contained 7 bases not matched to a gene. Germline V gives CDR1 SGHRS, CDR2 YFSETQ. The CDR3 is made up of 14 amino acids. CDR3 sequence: CASSWTGSRNEQYF. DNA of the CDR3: TGCGCCAGCAGCTGGACAGGGTCGAGGAACGAGCAGTACTTC. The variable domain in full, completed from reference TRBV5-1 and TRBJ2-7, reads KAGVTQTPRYLIKTRGQQVTLSCSPISGHRSVSWYQQTPGQGLQFLFEYFSETQRNKGNFPGRFSGRQFSNSRSEMNVSTLELGDSALYLCASSWTGSRNEQYFGPGTRLTVT.

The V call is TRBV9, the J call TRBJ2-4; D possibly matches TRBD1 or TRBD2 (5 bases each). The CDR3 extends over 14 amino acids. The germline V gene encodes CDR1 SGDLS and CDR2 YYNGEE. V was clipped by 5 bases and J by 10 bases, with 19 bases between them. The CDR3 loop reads CASSPPGTSMIQYF. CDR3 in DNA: TGTGCCAGCAGTCCCCCCGGGACGTCGATGATTCAGTACTTC.

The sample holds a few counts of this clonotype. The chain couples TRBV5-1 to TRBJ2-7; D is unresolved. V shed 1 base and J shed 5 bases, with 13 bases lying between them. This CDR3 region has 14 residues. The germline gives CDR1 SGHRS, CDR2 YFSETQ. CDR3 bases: TGCGCCAGCAGCTTGAGTACCGTGACCAACGAGCAGTACTTC. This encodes CASSLSTVTNEQYF.

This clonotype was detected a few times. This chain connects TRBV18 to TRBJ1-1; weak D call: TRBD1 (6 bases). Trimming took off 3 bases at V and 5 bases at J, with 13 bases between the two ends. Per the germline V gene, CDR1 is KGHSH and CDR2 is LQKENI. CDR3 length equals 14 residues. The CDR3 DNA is TGTGCCAGCTCACCCCAGGGGAGGATGACTGAAGCTTTCTTT. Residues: CASSPQGRMTEAFF.

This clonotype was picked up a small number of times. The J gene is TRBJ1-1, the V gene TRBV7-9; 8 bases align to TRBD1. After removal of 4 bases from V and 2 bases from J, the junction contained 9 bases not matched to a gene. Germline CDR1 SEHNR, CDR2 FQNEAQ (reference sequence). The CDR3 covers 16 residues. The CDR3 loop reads CASSSQGASINTEAFF. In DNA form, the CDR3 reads TGTGCCAGCAGCTCCCAGGGGGCTAGTATCAACACTGAAGCTTTCTTT.

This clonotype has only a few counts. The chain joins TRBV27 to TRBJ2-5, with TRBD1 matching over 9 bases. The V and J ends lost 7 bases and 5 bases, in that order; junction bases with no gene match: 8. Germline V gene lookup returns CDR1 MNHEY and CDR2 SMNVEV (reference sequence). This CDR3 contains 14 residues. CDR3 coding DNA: TGTGCCAGCAAGGGGACAGGGTCATGGGAGACCCAGTACTTC. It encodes CASKGTGSWETQYF.